The 26 T cell receptor beta chains presented below share a single source sample, sequenced in a study of PD-1 blockade in classical Hodgkin lymphoma (TCRdb year 2020). The time point tag for this specimen amounts to: cycle 2 day 1 (C2D1) of nivolumab. Every trial patient had relapsed following autologous stem cell transplantation, and prior brentuximab vedotin exposure was what differed among cohorts A, B and C. Library method: the immunoSEQ multiplex PCR assay. Imported from immuneACCESS, the table was reduced by TCRdb to in-frame sequences with V and J called. These copies leave out some clones; in studies compared against another copy, an unresolved V gene accounts for under half, and the cause of the remainder is not known. The sample table contains roughly 140,000 clones; only one count was recorded for about 78% of them. The ten largest account for 7.5% to 10% of the sample. Sequenced material: peripheral blood mononuclear cells (PBMCs), taken before the second cycle of nivolumab. The origin of the receptors is a human donor with classical Hodgkin lymphoma.

This sequence joins TRBV14 and TRBJ2-5; D uncertain. Germline V gene sequence: CDR1 SGHDN, CDR2 FVKESK. Between the trimmed V and J ends, which lost 4 bases and 4 bases, there was a span of 10 bases. There are 13 residues in the CDR3. This chain's CDR3 is CASSPRPGETQYF. The CDR3 nucleotides read TGTGCCAGCAGCCCCCGACCGGGAGAGACCCAGTACTTC.

The V call is TRBV9, the J call TRBJ2-5; no clear D gene. V dropped 3 bases and J dropped 2 bases, with 11 bases sitting between them. Germline CDR1 SGDLS, CDR2 YYNGEE. The length of the CDR3 is 14 residues. The CDR3 loop is CASSAGPSQETQYF. The CDR3 DNA sequence: TGTGCCAGCAGCGCCGGGCCCTCTCAAGAGACCCAGTACTTC.

J is TRBJ2-5 and V is TRBV5-1; D might be TRBD1 or TRBD2, each matching 6 bases. With the DNA end fitting TRBJ2-7 better, the J assignment may be wrong. Per germline, CDR1 SGHRS and CDR2 YFSETQ. The CDR3 covers 16 residues. The CDR3 DNA reads as TGCGCCAGCAGCTTGGTTATCGGGGGCCGTTCCTACGAGCAGTACTTC. It is translated as CASSLVIGGRSYEQYF.

This rearrangement joins TRBV6-6 to TRBJ1-4; D not resolved. CDR3 length: 15 amino acids. In germline, CDR1 is MNHNY, CDR2 SVGAGI (reference sequence). V was pared by 3 bases and J by 3 bases, with 11 bases between. CDR3 sequence reads: CASSYRKPPNEKLFF. CDR3 DNA sequence: TGTGCCAGCAGTTATCGGAAGCCTCCTAATGAAAAACTGTTTTTT.

V gene TRBV10-3 combines with J gene TRBJ2-3, with D unresolved. In germline, CDR1 is ENHRY, CDR2 SYGVKD. This CDR3 spans 12 amino acids. Trimming took off 2 bases at V and 5 bases at J, with 5 bases between the two ends. The CDR3 nucleotides are TGTGCCATCAGTGAGACAGAAGATACGCAGTATTTT. Translating gives CAISETEDTQYF.

The V gene is TRBV5-5, the J gene TRBJ2-6, with a weak D call TRBD1 (5 bases). Trimming shortened V by 1 base and J by 3 bases, and 8 bases separated the two germline ends. CDR1 is SGHKS, CDR2 YYEKEE, per germline (reference sequence). The CDR3 covers 15 residues. CDR3 sequence: CASSLPGIGANVLTF. In DNA form, the CDR3 reads TGTGCCAGCAGCTTGCCAGGGATTGGGGCCAACGTCCTGACTTTC.

The genes are TRBV19 and TRBJ2-7, with D perhaps TRBD1 (6 bases). Trimming stripped 5 bases from V and 4 bases from J, with 15 bases between. This CDR3 contains 14 residues. Germline V gene lookup returns CDR1 LNHDA and CDR2 SQIVND (reference sequence). The CDR3 here is CASSAGQILYEQYF. CDR3 DNA: TGTGCCAGTAGTGCAGGACAGATCCTTTACGAGCAGTACTTC.

This clone was observed a few times. The chain links TRBV28 to TRBJ2-5; D call uncertain. This CDR3 contains 12 residues. Trimming took 2 bases from V and 5 from J, leaving 6 bases between them. Germline CDR1 MDHEN, CDR2 SYDVKM. The CDR3 DNA follows: TGTGCCAGCAGTTTACCTCCGGAGACCCAGTACTTC. Translation gives CASSLPPETQYF.

The chain employs TRBV4-3 and TRBJ2-3; TRBD1 matches at 9 bases. Germline values: CDR1 LGHNA, CDR2 YSLEER. This CDR3 comprises 17 residues. V dropped 4 bases and J dropped 10; count of bases not matched to a gene: 18. CDR3 DNA: TGCGCCAGCAGCCCTATACATGGGACAGGGCCCGGCGGAGCGCAGTATTTT. Encoded protein: CASSPIHGTGPGGAQYF.

CDR3 DNA sequence: TGTGCCAGCAGCTCCGACAGCAATTCACCCCTCCACTTT. It encodes CASSSDSNSPLHF. The chain is built from TRBV5-6 and TRBJ1-6; the D gene is possibly TRBD1 (5 bases). Trimming removed 3 bases at V and 7 bases at J, with 8 bases between. Germline loops: CDR1 SGHDT, CDR2 YYEEEE. The CDR3 spans 13 residues. Full variable domain (rest looked up from reference TRBV5-6 and TRBJ1-6): DAGVTQSPTHLIKTRGQQVTLRCSPKSGHDTVSWYQQALGQGPQFIFQYYEEEERQRGNFPDRFSGHQFPNYSSELNVNALLLGDSALYLCASSSDSNSPLHFGNGTRLTVT.

The chain combines TRBV6-5 with TRBJ1-1; D ambiguous. The length of the CDR3 is 10 residues. V dropped 2 bases and J dropped 8 bases, with 3 bases sitting between them. Per the germline V gene, CDR1 is MNHEY and CDR2 is SVGAGI. The CDR3 here is CASSYQEAFF. The CDR3 nucleotides are TGTGCCAGCAGTTACCAGGAAGCTTTCTTT.

The chain joins TRBV20-1 to TRBJ2-1; D unresolved. Per the germline V gene, CDR1 is DFQATT and CDR2 is SNEGSKA (reference sequence). V lost 6 bases and J lost 10, with 10 bases in between. The CDR3 consists of 10 residues. The DNA of the CDR3 is TGCAGTGCGCCGCAGGCAGAGCAGTTCTTC. Translating it yields CSAPQAEQFF.

This clone came up a few times. The rearrangement uses TRBV10-3 and TRBJ1-5; no reliable D call. Deletions cut 0 bases from V and 6 bases from J, with 12 bases between. This CDR3 spans 15 amino acids. In germline, CDR1 is ENHRY, CDR2 SYGVKD. The CDR3 bases are TGTGCCATCAGTGAGTCGGCGGGAACCGGTCAGCCCCAGCATTTT. Its protein product is CAISESAGTGQPQHF.

The J gene is TRBJ2-1, the V gene TRBV4-1; 8 nucleotides align to TRBD1. CDR3 length: 15 residues. Germline loops: CDR1 MGHRA, CDR2 YSYEKL. The trim removed 1 base at V and 3 bases at J, leaving 2 bases unmatched. CDR3 protein: CASSQGTGNYNEQFF. Written as DNA, the CDR3 is TGCGCCAGCAGCCAAGGGACAGGGAACTACAATGAGCAGTTCTTC.

V gene TRBV5-6 combines with J gene TRBJ2-3; 12 bases are a match to TRBD2. Germline CDR1 reads SGHDT; CDR2 reads YYEEEE. J was trimmed by 6 bases and V by 0 bases; bases with no gene match: 2. The length of the CDR3 is 15 residues. The CDR3 bases are TGTGCCAGCAGCTTGGGGACTAGCGGGGTGGATACGCAGTATTTT. This codes for CASSLGTSGVDTQYF.

V is TRBV5-1 and J is TRBJ2-7; possibly TRBD1 or TRBD2 for D (5 bases each). The CDR3 contains 14 residues. Looked up from germline, CDR1 is SGHRS and CDR2 is YFSETQ. V dropped 4 bases and J dropped 0 bases, with 11 bases sitting between them. The CDR3 sequence is CASSMQGVSYEQYF. The CDR3 coding sequence is TGCGCCAGCAGCATGCAGGGAGTCTCCTACGAGCAGTACTTC. Complete variable domain (other parts from reference TRBV5-1 and TRBJ2-7): KAGVTQTPRYLIKTRGQQVTLSCSPISGHRSVSWYQQTPGQGLQFLFEYFSETQRNKGNFPGRFSGRQFSNSRSEMNVSTLELGDSALYLCASSMQGVSYEQYFGPGTRLTVT.

This chain joins TRBV4-1 and TRBJ2-2; 12 bases map to TRBD1. The CDR3 runs 17 residues. CDR1 is MGHRA and CDR2 is YSYEKL in the germline V gene. J gave up 7 bases and V 1 base, and 7 bases lay outside the gene matches. CDR3 amino acids: CASSQVKGQGAFGELFF. DNA for the CDR3: TGCGCCAGCAGCCAAGTCAAGGGACAGGGGGCCTTCGGGGAGCTGTTTTTT.

V gene TRBV6-6 combines with J gene TRBJ2-7; the D gene is possibly TRBD1 (6 bases). CDR1 and CDR2 (germline): MNHNY, SVGAGI (reference sequence). The CDR3 covers 14 residues. V was shortened by 5 bases and J by 0 bases, with 11 bases between the two germline ends. The chain's CDR3 is CASSAGTFSYEQYF. The CDR3 region has the DNA TGTGCCAGCAGTGCCGGGACATTCTCCTACGAGCAGTACTTC.

This clone was seen a few times. This chain connects TRBV30 to TRBJ1-6, with D hard to call. V was shortened by 2 bases and J by 0 bases, with 8 bases between the two germline ends. Germline lookup yields CDR1 GTSNPN and CDR2 SVGIG (reference sequence). This CDR3 has 15 residues. CDR3 sequence (DNA): TGTGCCTGGAGTATGATGAGCTCCTATAATTCACCCCTCCACTTT. Translation gives CAWSMMSSYNSPLHF.

This clone has more than one count but fewer than ten. The chain combines TRBV19 with TRBJ2-3; TRBD2 matches at 9 bases. The CDR3 covers 17 residues. With V trimmed by 3 bases and J by 2 bases, 9 bases remained unmatched. Germline V gene lookup returns CDR1 LNHDA and CDR2 SQIVND (reference sequence). CDR3 coding DNA: TGTGCCAGTAGTATTAGGGCGGGGGGGCCGTCCACAGATACGCAGTATTTT. As protein: CASSIRAGGPSTDTQYF.

This clone was seen repeatedly, ten times or more. The chain uses TRBV5-1 and TRBJ2-2, with TRBD1 matching 9 bases. CDR1 SGHRS and CDR2 YFSETQ come from the germline V gene. Unmatched junction bases numbered 6, after V lost 0 bases and J lost 6 bases. The CDR3 has 16 amino acids. The CDR3 DNA reads TGCGCCAGCAGCTTGGAGGGACAGGGATTGGCCGGGGAGCTGTTTTTT. Translated: CASSLEGQGLAGELFF. Filled out from reference TRBV5-1 and TRBJ2-2, the complete variable domain reads KAGVTQTPRYLIKTRGQQVTLSCSPISGHRSVSWYQQTPGQGLQFLFEYFSETQRNKGNFPGRFSGRQFSNSRSEMNVSTLELGDSALYLCASSLEGQGLAGELFFGEGSRLTVL.

This clone has only a few counts. Other DNA variants within this sample encode the same CDR3. The rearrangement links TRBV6-1 to TRBJ1-5; D remains unclear. This CDR3 is built from 13 residues. Germline V lookup: CDR1 MNHNS, CDR2 SASEGT. Trimming left V 6 bases short and J 4 bases short, with 10 bases between. The CDR3, as DNA: TGTGCCAGCAGCCCCAGCGGGAATCAGCCCCAGCATTTT. This sequence encodes CASSPSGNQPQHF.

The rearrangement joins TRBV28 to TRBJ2-7; TRBD2 is a possible D gene (5 bases). CDR1 is MDHEN, CDR2 SYDVKM, per germline. The CDR3 sequence is 17 residues long. Trimming cost V 0 bases and J 0 bases, with 15 bases left between them. CDR3 region: CASSLWTAGPSSYEQYF. The CDR3 DNA reads TGTGCCAGCAGTTTATGGACGGCGGGCCCGAGCTCCTACGAGCAGTACTTC.

The chain uses TRBV7-2 and TRBJ1-1; a weak D match, TRBD1 (6 bases). The CDR3 runs to 15 residues. V was pared by 5 bases and J by 0 bases, with 13 bases between. Germline loops: CDR1 SGHTA, CDR2 FQGNSA. The CDR3 is CASSPGQTMNTEAFF. The CDR3 DNA is TGTGCCAGCAGCCCAGGACAGACCATGAACACTGAAGCTTTCTTT.

The rearrangement uses TRBV27 and TRBJ2-5; a weak D match, TRBD1 (6 bases). The CDR3 consists of 14 residues. The germline V and J ends were trimmed by 4 bases and 9 bases, with 18 bases remaining between them. Germline V gene lookup returns CDR1 MNHEY and CDR2 SMNVEV (reference sequence). The CDR3 spells CASSWDTTASAQYF. Written as DNA, the CDR3 is TGTGCCAGCAGTTGGGACACCACTGCCTCGGCCCAGTACTTC.

This sequence joins TRBV5-6 and TRBJ1-2; 7 nucleotides agree with TRBD1. The CDR3 contains 14 residues. Germline assignment: CDR1 SGHDT and CDR2 YYEEEE. The junction had 8 bases not matched to a gene; V was cut back by 5 bases and J by 4 bases. The CDR3 loop reads CASSYGQEVYGYTF. CDR3 nucleotide sequence: TGTGCCAGCAGTTACGGACAGGAGGTCTATGGCTACACCTTC.